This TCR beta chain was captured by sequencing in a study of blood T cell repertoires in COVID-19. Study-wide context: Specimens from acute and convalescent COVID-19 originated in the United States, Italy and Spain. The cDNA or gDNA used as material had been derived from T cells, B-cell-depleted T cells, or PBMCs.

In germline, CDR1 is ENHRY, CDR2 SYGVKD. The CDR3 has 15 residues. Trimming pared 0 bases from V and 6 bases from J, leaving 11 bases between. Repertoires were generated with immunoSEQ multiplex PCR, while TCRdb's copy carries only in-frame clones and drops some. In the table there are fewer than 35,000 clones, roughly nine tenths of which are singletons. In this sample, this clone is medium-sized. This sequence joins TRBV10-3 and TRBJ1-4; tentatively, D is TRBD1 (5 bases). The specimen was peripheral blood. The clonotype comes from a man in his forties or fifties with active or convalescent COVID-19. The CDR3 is CAISESITGDEKLFF. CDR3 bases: TGTGCCATCAGTGAGTCGATCACGGGGGATGAAAAACTGTTTTTT.